This T cell receptor beta chain was sequenced for a study of shared clonotypes between healthy human individuals. Study-level information: There were three CD4 naive, three CD4 memory, two CD8 naive and one CD8 memory plates per donor.

The naive CD8 fraction comprised CD45RO-negative cells positively selected for CCR7 and excluded terminally differentiated effector memory CD45RA+ cells. Donors had no recently reported acute infections or vaccinations and were HIV-negative. Between the trimmed V and J ends, which lost 2 bases and 3 bases, there was a span of 3 bases. The CDR3 runs to 12 residues. The V gene's germline CDR1 is SGHDN and CDR2 FVKESK. Method: immunoSEQ multiplex PCR; TCRdb's copy keeps in-frame clones and lacks some. The table lists about 2.2 million clones, 93% of them singletons. General study points: Incompleteness in sorted-subset sequencing, despite large depth, was shown by rarefaction.

About this clone: Its antigen is unidentified.

Sequenced: naive CD8+ T cells from PBMCs. J is TRBJ2-3 and V is TRBV14; D is unclear. The TCR originated in a man younger than 35 in good health. Some clones in this sample may be carry-over from other donors' samples. CDR3 coding DNA: TGTGCCAGCAGCCAAATGACAGATACGCAGTATTTT. It specifies CASSQMTDTQYF.